Presented here are 17 T cell receptor beta chains from one specimen sequenced in a study of cytomegalovirus exposure and HLA in healthy donors. Primers included in the PCR were 60 Vbeta and 13 Jbeta primers. Clones were sequenced by immunoSEQ multiplex PCR, and TCRdb holds only the in-frame ones, with some missing. The sample records approximately 290,000 clones, about 80% being singletons. The material sequenced was PBMCs. These receptors originate from a girl aged 2 to 10 in good health and CMV-seronegative.

This chain uses TRBV4-1 with TRBJ2-7; the D gene is possibly TRBD1 (5 bases). This CDR3 region has 14 residues. Per germline, CDR1 MGHRA and CDR2 YSYEKL. Trimming pared 5 bases from V and 0 bases from J, leaving 11 bases between. CDR3 region: CASSAAGSSYEQYF. Here the CDR3 DNA reads TGCGCCAGCAGCGCGGCAGGGTCCTCCTACGAGCAGTACTTC.

This clone has just one count. J is TRBJ2-3 and V is TRBV7-2, with TRBD1 matching over 10 bases. The CDR3 runs 15 residues. CDR1 is SGHTA and CDR2 is FQGNSA in the germline V gene. J lost 0 bases, V lost 8 bases, and 5 bases had no gene match. CDR3 coding DNA: TGTGCCAGCGGTTGGACAGGGGGGAGCACAGATACGCAGTATTTT. This sequence encodes CASGWTGGSTDTQYF.

This chain joins TRBV5-4 and TRBJ2-2, with TRBD1 matching over 11 bases. Germline CDR1 and CDR2: SGHNT and YYREEE (reference sequence). The CDR3 is 16 amino acids. Trimming took 4 bases from V and 3 from J; bases not matched to a gene: 5. The CDR3 coding sequence is TGTGCCAGCAGCGCGGACAGGGGGCCCTACACCGGGGAGCTGTTTTTT. Translated: CASSADRGPYTGELFF.

This chain connects TRBV4-1 to TRBJ1-2; 10 nucleotides match TRBD1. CDR1 is MGHRA and CDR2 is YSYEKL in the germline V gene. The CDR3 spans 14 residues. J lost 2 bases, V lost 3 bases, and 0 bases had no gene match. The CDR3 protein is CASSQDRGNYGYTF. The CDR3 DNA follows: TGCGCCAGCAGCCAGGACAGGGGGAACTATGGCTACACCTTC.

The genes are TRBV6-1 and TRBJ2-1, with a weak D call TRBD2 (6 bases). V was pared by 1 base and J by 2 bases, with 12 bases between. Germline V gives CDR1 MNHNS, CDR2 SASEGT. CDR3 length: 16 residues. The CDR3 sequence: CASSEVPLAAYNEQFF. The DNA for the CDR3 is TGTGCCAGCAGTGAAGTCCCATTAGCGGCCTACAATGAGCAGTTCTTC.

The chain is built from TRBV2 and TRBJ2-5, with 12 positions matching TRBD2. Gene TRBJ2-7 matches the end of the DNA better, so the J call may be wrong. The V gene's germline CDR1 is SNHLY and CDR2 FYNNEI. This CDR3 is built from 23 residues. The CDR3 DNA reads as TGTGCCAGCAGTCTACCACGGGGACTAGCGGGTATAGGGAGGCCTTCCAGCTCCTACGAGCAGTACTTC. Protein: CASSLPRGLAGIGRPSSSYEQYF.

This clone was seen a handful of times. The chain uses TRBV4-2 and TRBJ2-1, with TRBD1 identical over 8 bases. J was trimmed by 3 bases and V by 2 bases; bases with no gene match: 6. Germline assignment: CDR1 LGHNA and CDR2 YNFKEQ. The CDR3 extends over 16 amino acids. CDR3 loop: CASSQSRQGIYNEQFF. Written as DNA, the CDR3 is TGTGCCAGCAGCCAATCCCGACAGGGGATCTACAATGAGCAGTTCTTC.

The sample holds one count of this clone. The same CDR3 arises from other DNA sequences in this sample as well. The rearrangement links TRBV27 to TRBJ2-7; tentative D call: TRBD2 (5 bases). Trimming left V 5 bases short and J 8 bases short, with 25 bases between. The CDR3 is 16 amino acids. CDR1 is MNHEY, CDR2 SMNVEV, per germline (reference sequence). CDR3 bases: TGTGCCAGCAGTCCTCTTGAAAGCGGACTCACCCCCAAGCAGTACTTC. Translating gives CASSPLESGLTPKQYF.

The chain is built from TRBV6-4 and TRBJ2-6; D may be TRBD1 (5 bases). The CDR3 runs 15 residues. CDR1 is MRHNA and CDR2 is SNTAGT in the germline V gene. Deletions cut 0 bases from V and 2 bases from J, with 5 bases between. DNA of the CDR3: TGTGCCAGCAGTGACTCCAGGGCTGGGGCCAACGTCCTGACTTTC. Translated: CASSDSRAGANVLTF.

This sequence joins TRBV7-6 and TRBJ1-1; 8 nucleotides agree with TRBD1. V gave up 2 bases and J gave up 4 bases; unmatched junction bases: 3. The CDR3 consists of 14 residues. Germline V gene data show CDR1 as SGHVS and CDR2 as FNYEAQ. CDR3 amino acids: CASSLTTGVTEAFF. The DNA for the CDR3 is TGTGCCAGCAGCTTAACGACAGGGGTCACTGAAGCTTTCTTT.

The gene calls are TRBV7-3 and TRBJ1-2, with a weak D call TRBD1 (6 bases). The CDR3 length is 15 residues. The germline CDR1 and CDR2 sequences are SGHTA and FQGTGA. The V end was cut by 2 bases, the J end by 2 bases, with 12 bases between. CDR3 DNA sequence: TGTGCCAGCAGCTTAGGAGCAGGGGACAACTATGGCTACACCTTC. Encoded protein: CASSLGAGDNYGYTF.

V and J are TRBV11-3 and TRBJ1-2; tentative D call: TRBD1 (6 bases). CDR3 length equals 12 residues. The V and J ends lost 4 bases and 10 bases respectively, with 13 bases between them. The germline V gene has CDR1 SGHNT and CDR2 YENEEA. The CDR3 is CASSSRGGDYTF. CDR3 sequence (DNA): TGTGCCAGCAGCTCCCGAGGGGGAGACTACACCTTC.

This chain connects TRBV10-3 to TRBJ2-1, with 12 bases identical to TRBD2. This CDR3 spans 16 amino acids. The J segment lost 7 bases and the V segment lost 4 bases, leaving 8 bases of the junction unmatched. Per the germline V gene, CDR1 is ENHRY and CDR2 is SYGVKD. CDR3 nucleotides: TGTGCCATCAGTGTTCTAGCGGGAGGGCCGGGGAATGAGCAGTTCTTC. Amino acid sequence: CAISVLAGGPGNEQFF.

The chain joins TRBV6-5 to TRBJ2-3; D perhaps matches TRBD2 (5 bases). This CDR3 region has 15 residues. Germline CDR1 is MNHEY and CDR2 is SVGAGI. Trimming stripped 5 bases from V and 3 bases from J, with 15 bases between. The CDR3 DNA follows: TGTGCCAGCAGTCTCTTGCAGCGGAATACAGATACGCAGTATTTT. It is translated as CASSLLQRNTDTQYF.

V usage is TRBV6-5 and J usage is TRBJ1-6, with D tentatively TRBD1 (5 bases). The CDR3 contains 16 residues. V was pared by 3 bases and J by 8 bases, with 17 bases between. Germline CDR1 reads MNHEY; CDR2 reads SVGAGI. This CDR3 reads CASSYRAARAHSPLHF. In DNA form, the CDR3 reads TGTGCCAGCAGTTATAGGGCCGCCAGGGCTCATTCACCCCTCCACTTT.

Here the CDR3 reads CASRIGQLNTEAFF. As DNA, the CDR3 is TGTGCCAGCAGAATCGGACAGCTGAACACTGAAGCTTTCTTT. The rearrangement joins TRBV2 to TRBJ1-1; D might be TRBD1 (6 bases). The germline V gene encodes CDR1 SNHLY and CDR2 FYNNEI. The CDR3 is 14 residues long. The V gene lost 6 bases and the J gene lost 0 bases, with 11 bases spanning the gap.

This clone came up once. The chain couples TRBV5-5 to TRBJ1-5; 8 nucleotides align to TRBD1. This CDR3 spans 14 amino acids. Per the germline V gene, CDR1 is SGHKS and CDR2 is YYEKEE (reference sequence). J gave up 5 bases and V 0 bases, and 1 base lay outside the gene matches. DNA for the CDR3: TGTGCCAGCAGCTTGGACAGGGGGGATCAGCCCCAGCATTTT. Protein product: CASSLDRGDQPQHF.